Sequencing of this T cell receptor beta chain was carried out in a study of naive and memory T cell subsets. Two oligonucleotides, mixed equimolar, formed the beta constant-region primer covering TRBC1 and TRBC2. TCRdb passed the UMI-ligation and nested PCR reads through MiXCR, listing each CDR3 protein once. The data hold tens of thousands of distinct CDR3 sequences, with roughly 9.6% observed a single time. The V gene end was trimmed by 5 bases and the J gene end by 4 bases; junction bases not matched to a gene: 10. The CDR3 is made up of 17 amino acids. The germline V gene has CDR1 SEHNR and CDR2 FQNEAQ (reference sequence).

The sample consisted of central memory CD8+ T cells from blood. The clonotype was recovered from a human donor in good health. The chain joins TRBV7-9 to TRBJ2-1, with TRBD2 matching over 11 bases. The CDR3 sequence is CASSPTATSGRYNEQFF. The CDR3 nucleotides are TGTGCCAGCAGCCCGACCGCTACTAGCGGGAGATACAATGAGCAGTTCTTC.